This TCR beta chain was identified in a study of cytomegalovirus exposure and HLA in healthy donors. In the PCR, 60 Vbeta and 13 Jbeta primers were used. Assay used: immunoSEQ multiplex PCR; TCRdb lists only in-frame clones, some missing. The sample has about 120,000 clones; over 70% are singletons. This clone has a handful of counts. The CDR3 is made up of 15 amino acids. Germline V CDR1 and CDR2: LGHNA, YNFKEQ. V shed 0 bases and J shed 3 bases, with 12 bases lying between them. The clonotype originates from a woman in her thirties or forties in good health and CMV-seronegative. The chain employs TRBV4-2 and TRBJ2-7; unclear D gene. Sequenced input: PBMCs. The CDR3 DNA sequence: TGTGCCAGCAGCCAAGATTTGCTAGGTAACTACGAGCAGTACTTC. This sequence encodes CASSQDLLGNYEQYF.